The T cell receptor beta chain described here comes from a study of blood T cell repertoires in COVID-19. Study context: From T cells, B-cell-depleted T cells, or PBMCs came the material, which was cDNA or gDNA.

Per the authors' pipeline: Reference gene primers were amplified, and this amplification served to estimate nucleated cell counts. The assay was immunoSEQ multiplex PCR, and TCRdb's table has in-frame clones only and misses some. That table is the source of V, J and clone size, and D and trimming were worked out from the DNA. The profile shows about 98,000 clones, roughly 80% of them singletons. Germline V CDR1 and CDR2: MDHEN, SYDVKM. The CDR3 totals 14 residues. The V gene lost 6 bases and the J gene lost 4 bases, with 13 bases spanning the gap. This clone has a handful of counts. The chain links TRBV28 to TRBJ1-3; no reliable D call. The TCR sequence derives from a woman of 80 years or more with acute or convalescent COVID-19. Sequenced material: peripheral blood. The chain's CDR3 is CASRTGSPGNTIYF. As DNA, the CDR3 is TGTGCCAGCAGAACCGGTAGTCCGGGAAACACCATATATTTT.